This is a list of T cell receptor beta chains from one sample in a study of blood T cell repertoires in COVID-19. The assay was immunoSEQ multiplex PCR, and TCRdb's table has in-frame clones only and misses some. The table shows approximately 210,000 clones, with around 83% occurring only once. The source material was peripheral blood. The receptors come from a woman in her 50s with acute or convalescent COVID-19. CDR3s include the opening cysteine and the closing phenylalanine or tryptophan. The size field is filled for only some rows; it gives once, few, many or a size class.

CDR3,J,size,V
CASRTGGSSGWNEQFF,TRBJ2-1,.,TRBV5-8
CSVRTDPSSYNEQFF,TRBJ2-1,once,TRBV29-1
CASSPWTSRAVNTEAFF,TRBJ1-1,.,TRBV3-1/TRBV3-2
CASSSFPYEQYF,TRBJ2-7,.,TRBV7-9
CASSPGDRVNEKLFF,TRBJ1-4,.,TRBV4-1
CASSLYGTGNTEAFF,TRBJ1-1,.,TRBV11-2
CASSSPTSSYEQYF,TRBJ2-7,.,TRBV7-9
CASRETGSGNTIYF,TRBJ1-3,.,TRBV7-9
CASRGQNSYEQYF,TRBJ2-7,.,TRBV6-5
CASSWDSLEQYF,TRBJ2-7,.,TRBV5-1
CASSTTGTSGRGEQFF,TRBJ2-1,.,TRBV27
CASSRHLAGEYNEQFF,TRBJ2-1,.,TRBV4-1
CAISSGTLGPSGANVLTF,TRBJ2-6,.,TRBV10-3
CASSLAGGASEAFF,TRBJ1-1,.,TRBV7-2
CATSDLQRNQPQHF,TRBJ1-5,once,TRBV24-1
CAWEGAAYEQYF,TRBJ2-7,.,TRBV30
CASSLGGPLTGELFF,TRBJ2-2,.,TRBV7-3
CASSPGAGGPHNEQFF,TRBJ2-1,.,TRBV5-4
CASRTQGETEAFF,TRBJ1-1,.,TRBV12-3/TRBV12-4
CASRGGTLLYEQYF,TRBJ2-7,once,TRBV28
CASSSGGVYNEQFF,TRBJ2-1,few,TRBV2
CASRWTSGEAEQFF,TRBJ2-1,.,TRBV2
CASSRDSELSGTQYF,TRBJ2-3,.,TRBV7-3
CAWSDTGRTNEKLFF,TRBJ1-4,.,TRBV30
CASSPGTGIGNTIYF,TRBJ1-3,.,TRBV27
CASRDRGDEQYF,TRBJ2-7,once,TRBV5-1
CATSDFPGGQETQYF,TRBJ2-5,.,TRBV24-1
CSVIQQGNTGELFF,TRBJ2-2,few,TRBV29-1
CASSVGGESPYLYNEQFF,TRBJ2-1,.,TRBV9
CASTHTQNEQYF,TRBJ2-7,few,TRBV11-2
CASSYSGQGAYEQYF,TRBJ2-7,.,TRBV6-6
CASKRRTARQETQYF,TRBJ2-5,few,TRBV2
CSASKEPEAFF,TRBJ1-1,.,TRBV20-1
CASSYKGQGGEQYF,TRBJ2-7,many,TRBV6-6
CASSQEVASLVDEQFF,TRBJ2-1,.,TRBV3-1/TRBV3-2
CASSIDDSGPYEQYF,TRBJ2-7,.,TRBV19
CASSSPSAATGYEQYF,TRBJ2-7,few,TRBV11-3
CASSLEGTRPNNEQFF,TRBJ2-1,.,TRBV7-2
CASSRRRGTSNSGNTIYF,TRBJ1-3,.,TRBV3-1/TRBV3-2
CASSPPLGQAWNEQFF,TRBJ2-1,.,TRBV3-1/TRBV3-2
CASSSLTEPGVQYF,TRBJ2-7,.,TRBV16
CASSLIGTFTEAFF,TRBJ1-1,.,TRBV28
CAITPDRENTEAFF,TRBJ1-1,.,TRBV10-3
CASSIGEGYEQYF,TRBJ2-7,few,TRBV19
CAWSAGTGTYEQYF,TRBJ2-7,.,TRBV30
CASSREAGYEQYF,TRBJ2-7,.,TRBV11-2
CASSPNNRGGAGELFF,TRBJ2-2,.,TRBV5-1
CASSLAANYNSPLHF,TRBJ1-6,few,TRBV5-4
CASSLVFSQETQYF,TRBJ2-5,.,TRBV5-6
CATSGGTGSFNQPQHF,TRBJ1-5,.,TRBV24-1
CASSFEIAGIEQYF,TRBJ2-7,.,TRBV28
CASSHIYRDRGYPHQETQYF,TRBJ2-5,.,TRBV19